The present T cell receptor beta chain was sequenced within a study of blood T cell repertoires in COVID-19. TCRdb keeps only in-frame clones here, not all; method: immunoSEQ multiplex PCR. The sample shows under 450,000 clones, over 65% of them seen only once. Germline V lookup: CDR1 SGHDT, CDR2 YYEEEE. J gave up 7 bases and V 4 bases, and 9 bases lay outside the gene matches. This CDR3 has 16 amino acids. The rearrangement joins TRBV5-6 to TRBJ2-2, with 11 bases identical to TRBD2. Sequencing was carried out using peripheral blood. The receptor was derived from a human donor with acute or convalescent COVID-19. The donor label of this sample is uncertain. In DNA, the CDR3 is TGTGCCAGCAGCGAGATTAGCGGGAGGGCCCACGGGGAGCTGTTTTTT. Translating gives CASSEISGRAHGELFF. The full variable domain, rest sourced from reference TRBV5-6 and TRBJ2-2, is DAGVTQSPTHLIKTRGQQVTLRCSPKSGHDTVSWYQQALGQGPQFIFQYYEEEERQRGNFPDRFSGHQFPNYSSELNVNALLLGDSALYLCASSEISGRAHGELFFGEGSRLTVL.